This TCR beta chain was sequenced during a study of human T cells and chemical hapten exposure. The sample's time point: pre-sensitization, week 0. Indicated treatment: therapeutic diphenylcyclopropenone sensitization with weekly scalp DPC. A single record per CDR3 protein comes from TCRdb applying MiXCR to the RACE reads. Counted here are over 300,000 distinct CDR3 sequences, roughly 5% occurring once; the ten biggest clones make up around 2.6%. Germline lookup yields CDR1 SQVTM and CDR2 ANQGSEA. V was trimmed by 4 bases and J by 5 bases, leaving 6 bases between them. The CDR3 is 10 residues long. The chain combines TRBV29-1 with TRBJ2-7; D is perhaps TRBD2 (6 bases). The material sequenced was whole blood, taken in connection with sensitization to the hapten diphenylcyclopropenone (DPC). The TCR was taken from a woman aged 50 to 60 with alopecia areata. Some clones in this sample may be carry-over from other donors' samples. The CDR3 sequence is CSVGGDEQYF. For the CDR3, the DNA is TGCAGCGTTGGGGGGGACGAGCAGTACTTC.